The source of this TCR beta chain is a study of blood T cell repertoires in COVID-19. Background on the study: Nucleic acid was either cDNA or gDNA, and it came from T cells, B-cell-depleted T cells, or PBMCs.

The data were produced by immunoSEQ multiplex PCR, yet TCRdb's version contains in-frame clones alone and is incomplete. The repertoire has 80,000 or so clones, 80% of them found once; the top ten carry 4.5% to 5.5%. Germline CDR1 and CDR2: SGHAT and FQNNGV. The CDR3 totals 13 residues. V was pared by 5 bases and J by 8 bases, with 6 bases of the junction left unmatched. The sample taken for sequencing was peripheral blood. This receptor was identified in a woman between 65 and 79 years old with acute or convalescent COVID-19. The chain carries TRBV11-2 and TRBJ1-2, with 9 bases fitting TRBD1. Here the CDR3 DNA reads TGTGCCAGCAGCCCACGGACAGGGGACGGCTACACCTTC. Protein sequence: CASSPRTGDGYTF.